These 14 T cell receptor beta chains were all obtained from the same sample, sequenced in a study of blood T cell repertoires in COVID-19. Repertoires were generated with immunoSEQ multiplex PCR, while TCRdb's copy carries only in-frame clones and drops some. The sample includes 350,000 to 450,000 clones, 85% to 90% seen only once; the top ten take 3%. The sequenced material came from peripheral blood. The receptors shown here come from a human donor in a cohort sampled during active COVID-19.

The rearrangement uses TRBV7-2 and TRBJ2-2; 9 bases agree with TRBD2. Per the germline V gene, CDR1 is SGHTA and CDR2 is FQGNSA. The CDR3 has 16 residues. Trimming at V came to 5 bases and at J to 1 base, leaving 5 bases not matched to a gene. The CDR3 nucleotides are TGTGCCAGCAGCCCCATACTAGCGGGGAACACCGGGGAGCTGTTTTTT. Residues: CASSPILAGNTGELFF.

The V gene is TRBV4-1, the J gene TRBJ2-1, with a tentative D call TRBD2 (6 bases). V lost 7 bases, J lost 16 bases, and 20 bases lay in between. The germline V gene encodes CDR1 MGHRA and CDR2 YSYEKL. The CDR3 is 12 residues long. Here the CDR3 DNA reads TGCGCCAGCAACGACCGGGACTCGCGGTATTTCTTC. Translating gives CASNDRDSRYFF.

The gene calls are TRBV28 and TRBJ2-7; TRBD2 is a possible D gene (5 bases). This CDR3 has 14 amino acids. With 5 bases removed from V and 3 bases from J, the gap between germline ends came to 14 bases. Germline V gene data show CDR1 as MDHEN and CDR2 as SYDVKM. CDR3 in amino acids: CASSPAGSYYEQYF. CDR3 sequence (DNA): TGTGCCAGCAGTCCGGCGGGCTCCTACTACGAGCAGTACTTC.

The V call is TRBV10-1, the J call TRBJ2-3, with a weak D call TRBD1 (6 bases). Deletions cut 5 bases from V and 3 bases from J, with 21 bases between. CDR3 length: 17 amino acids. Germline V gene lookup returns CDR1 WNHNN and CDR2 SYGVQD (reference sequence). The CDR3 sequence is CASSIRQVSGRTDTQYF. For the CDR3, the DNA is TGCGCCAGCAGTATTCGACAGGTCAGTGGTAGGACAGATACGCAGTATTTT.

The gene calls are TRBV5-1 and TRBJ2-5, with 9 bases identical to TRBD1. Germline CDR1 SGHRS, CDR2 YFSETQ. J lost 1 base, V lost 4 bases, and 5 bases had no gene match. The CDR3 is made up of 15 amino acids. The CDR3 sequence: CASSDGTGFQETQYF. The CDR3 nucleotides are TGCGCCAGCAGCGATGGGACAGGGTTCCAAGAGACCCAGTACTTC.

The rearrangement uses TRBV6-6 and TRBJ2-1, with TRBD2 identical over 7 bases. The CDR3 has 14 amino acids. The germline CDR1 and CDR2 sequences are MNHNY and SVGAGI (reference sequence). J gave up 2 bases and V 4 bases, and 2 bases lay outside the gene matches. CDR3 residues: CASSLGRAYNEQFF. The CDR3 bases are TGTGCCAGCAGTTTAGGGAGGGCCTACAATGAGCAGTTCTTC.

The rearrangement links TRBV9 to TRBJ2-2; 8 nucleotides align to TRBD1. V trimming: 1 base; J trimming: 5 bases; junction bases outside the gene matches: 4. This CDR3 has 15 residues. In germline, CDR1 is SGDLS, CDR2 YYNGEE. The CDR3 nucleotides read TGTGCCAGCAGCGTATCTGGACAGGGTACCGGGGAGCTGTTTTTT. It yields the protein CASSVSGQGTGELFF.

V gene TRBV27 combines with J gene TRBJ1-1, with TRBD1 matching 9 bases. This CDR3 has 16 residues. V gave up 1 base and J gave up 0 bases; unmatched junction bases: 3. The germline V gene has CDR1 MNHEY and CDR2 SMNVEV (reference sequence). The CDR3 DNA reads TGTGCCAGCAGTTTATTGGACAGGGGAATGAACACTGAAGCTTTCTTT. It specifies CASSLLDRGMNTEAFF.

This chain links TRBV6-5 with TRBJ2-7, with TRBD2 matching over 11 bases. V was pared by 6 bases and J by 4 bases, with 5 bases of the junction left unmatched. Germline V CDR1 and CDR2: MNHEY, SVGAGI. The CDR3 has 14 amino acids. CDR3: CASRTSGGDYEQYF. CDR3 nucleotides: TGTGCCAGCAGAACTAGCGGGGGCGATTACGAGCAGTACTTC.

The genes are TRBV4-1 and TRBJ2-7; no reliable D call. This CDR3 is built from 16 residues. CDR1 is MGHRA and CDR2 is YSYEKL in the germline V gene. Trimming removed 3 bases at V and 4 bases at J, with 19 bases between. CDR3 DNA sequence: TGCGCCAGCAGCCACCTTACTCCTCATCTCGGTTACGAGCAGTACTTC. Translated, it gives CASSHLTPHLGYEQYF.

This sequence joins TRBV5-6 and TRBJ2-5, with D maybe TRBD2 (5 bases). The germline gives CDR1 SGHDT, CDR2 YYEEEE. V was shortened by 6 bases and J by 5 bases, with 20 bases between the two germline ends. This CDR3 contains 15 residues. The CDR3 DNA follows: TGTGCCAGCACCAAGGAAGAGGGCCTTCACGAGACCCAGTACTTC. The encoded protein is CASTKEEGLHETQYF.

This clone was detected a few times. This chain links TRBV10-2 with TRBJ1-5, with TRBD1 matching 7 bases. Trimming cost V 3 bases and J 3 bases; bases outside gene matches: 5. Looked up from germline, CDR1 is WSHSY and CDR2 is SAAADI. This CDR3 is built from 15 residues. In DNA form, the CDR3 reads TGCGCCAGCAGTGAAACAGGGGTGAACAATCAGCCCCAGCATTTT. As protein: CASSETGVNNQPQHF.

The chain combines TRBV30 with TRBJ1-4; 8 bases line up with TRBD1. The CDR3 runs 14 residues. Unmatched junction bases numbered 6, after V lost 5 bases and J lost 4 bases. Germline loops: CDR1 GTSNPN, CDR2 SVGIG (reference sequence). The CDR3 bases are TGTGCCTGGGGACAGGGTGGCAGTAATGAAAAACTGTTTTTT. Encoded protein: CAWGQGGSNEKLFF.

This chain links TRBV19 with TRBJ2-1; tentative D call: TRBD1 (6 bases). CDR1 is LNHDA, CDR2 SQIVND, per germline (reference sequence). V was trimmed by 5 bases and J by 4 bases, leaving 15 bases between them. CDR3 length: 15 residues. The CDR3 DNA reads TGTGCCAGTAGTTTCGACAGGAGCCCTTACAATGAGCAGTTCTTC. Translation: CASSFDRSPYNEQFF.